The 7 T cell receptor beta chains listed next were all sequenced from one sample in a study of radiotherapy plus CTLA-4 blockade in lung cancer. TCRdb's table, derived via immunoSEQ multiplex PCR, lists solely in-frame clones and lacks some. Counted here are 40,000 to 50,000 clones, approximately 85% occurring once; the ten biggest clones make up about 3.3%. This material consisted of peripheral blood, taken from a patient treated with radiotherapy plus ipilimumab. These receptors were obtained from a human donor with non-small cell lung cancer who had stable disease on radiotherapy plus ipilimumab.

This clone was detected only once. This sequence joins TRBV19 and TRBJ1-1; the D gene is possibly TRBD1 (6 bases). The ends were cut back, 1 base at V and 6 bases at J, with 15 bases in the middle. In germline, CDR1 is LNHDA, CDR2 SQIVND (reference sequence). CDR3 size: 15 residues. CDR3: CASSIVSGGPAEAFF. Here the CDR3 DNA reads TGTGCCAGTAGTATAGTTAGCGGGGGGCCCGCTGAAGCTTTCTTT.

The chain links TRBV7-8 to TRBJ2-5, with 11 bases matching TRBD2. The CDR3 loop spans 18 amino acids. Germline trimming cut 3 bases from V and 0 bases from J; bases unmatched to any gene: 9. Germline lookup yields CDR1 SGHVS and CDR2 FQNEAQ. The CDR3 loop is CASSFGIRTSGYQETQYF. The CDR3 bases are TGTGCCAGCAGCTTTGGCATAAGGACTAGCGGGTACCAAGAGACCCAGTACTTC. Full variable domain (rest looked up from reference TRBV7-8 and TRBJ2-5): GAGVSQSPRYKVAKRGQDVALRCDPISGHVSLFWYQQALGQGPEFLTYFQNEAQLDKSGLPSDRFFAERPEGSVSTLKIQRTQQEDSAVYLCASSFGIRTSGYQETQYFGPGTRLLVL.

V and J are TRBV6-1 and TRBJ2-5, with 9 bases aligning to TRBD1. The CDR3 totals 15 residues. With V trimmed by 3 bases and J by 4 bases, 6 bases remained unmatched. CDR1 and CDR2 (germline): MNHNS, SASEGT. The CDR3 DNA reads TGTGCCAGCAGTGAGCCCCGGACAGGGGTAGAGACCCAGTACTTC. It is translated as CASSEPRTGVETQYF.

This sequence joins TRBV6-5 and TRBJ2-7; the match to TRBD1 covers 8 bases. CDR1 and CDR2 (germline): MNHEY, SVGAGI. V lost 6 bases to trimming and J lost 7 bases; unmatched junction nucleotides: 8. The CDR3 contains 13 residues. The CDR3 reads CASSRDRSWEQYF. DNA for the CDR3: TGTGCCAGCAGCCGGGACAGGTCTTGGGAGCAGTACTTC.

For the CDR3, the DNA is TGCGCCAGCAGCTCACTTGGGACAGGGGAAGGGACCCAGTACTTC. It encodes CASSSLGTGEGTQYF. This chain joins TRBV4-1 and TRBJ2-5; TRBD1 matches at 10 bases. The CDR3 covers 15 residues. Losses at the gene ends were 5 bases for V and 7 bases for J; bases not matched to a gene: 10. The V gene's germline CDR1 is MGHRA and CDR2 YSYEKL.

The rearrangement joins TRBV7-9 to TRBJ2-2; perhaps TRBD1 as D (6 bases). Germline V gene sequence: CDR1 SEHNR, CDR2 FQNEAQ (reference sequence). The V and J ends lost 5 bases and 8 bases respectively, with 18 bases between them. The CDR3 contains 15 residues. Here the CDR3 DNA reads TGTGCCAGCAGCGACGGAGGACAGAAGAAGGGGGAGCTGTTTTTT. Translation: CASSDGGQKKGELFF.

The chain couples TRBV30 to TRBJ2-3; weak D call: TRBD2 (6 bases). CDR1 is GTSNPN and CDR2 is SVGIG in the germline V gene (reference sequence). The V gene lost 0 bases and the J gene lost 6 bases, with 19 bases spanning the gap. This CDR3 region has 16 residues. CDR3 DNA: TGTGCCTGGAGTGTAAAATCGACTAGTTGGTTCGATACGCAGTATTTT. This translates into CAWSVKSTSWFDTQYF.